These 13 T cell receptor beta chains were all obtained from the same sample, sequenced in a study of blood T cell repertoires in COVID-19. Produced via immunoSEQ multiplex PCR; TCRdb's table is partial and in-frame only. Among 150,000 or so clones listed, 83% were seen once. Sequencing was done on a sample of peripheral blood. The receptors stem from a woman aged 60-75 years with COVID-19, enrolled during active disease.

Here the CDR3 reads CASRHGWAGGAFF. The CDR3 coding sequence is TGTGCCAGCAGGCACGGGTGGGCAGGCGGGGCTTTCTTT. This chain uses TRBV25-1 with TRBJ1-1; D uncertain. Germline-derived CDR1 and CDR2 are MGHDK and SYGVNS. The ends were cut back, 6 bases at V and 11 bases at J, with 19 bases in the middle. The CDR3 is made up of 13 amino acids.

This clone was detected a few times. The V gene is TRBV27, the J gene TRBJ1-4; D gene ambiguous. The CDR3 loop spans 15 amino acids. Per the germline V gene, CDR1 is MNHEY and CDR2 is SMNVEV (reference sequence). The V end lost 6 bases, the J end lost 4 bases, and 15 bases lay between the germline ends. The CDR3 protein is CASSPRPDLNEKLFF. For the CDR3, the DNA is TGTGCCAGCAGCCCCAGGCCAGACCTTAATGAAAAACTGTTTTTT. Full variable domain (outside the CDR3, taken from reference TRBV27 and TRBJ1-4): EAQVTQNPRYLITVTGKKLTVTCSQNMNHEYMSWYRQDPGLGLRQIYYSMNVEVTDKGDVPEGYKVSRKEKRNFPLILESPSPNQTSLYFCASSPRPDLNEKLFFGSGTQLSVL.

Regarding this clone: This sample includes further DNA sequences coding for the same CDR3. The V call is TRBV30, the J call TRBJ1-6, with D maybe TRBD1 (6 bases). The CDR3 has 13 amino acids. V was cut by 0 bases and J by 8 bases, with 8 bases left in between. Germline V lookup: CDR1 GTSNPN, CDR2 SVGIG (reference sequence). DNA for the CDR3: TGTGCCTGGAGTGTTAAGGGGGATTCACCCCTCCACTTT. It encodes CAWSVKGDSPLHF.

The gene calls are TRBV2 and TRBJ1-4, with 8 bases fitting TRBD1. V lost 4 bases and J lost 6; bases outside the gene matches: 7. Germline CDR1 and CDR2: SNHLY and FYNNEI. CDR3 size: 15 residues. The CDR3 DNA reads as TGTGCCAGCAGTGTGGGGGACAGGCCAGATGAAAAACTGTTTTTT. Its translation is CASSVGDRPDEKLFF.

This clone occurred a few times. The chain has TRBV25-1 and TRBJ1-2; D is ambiguous. Trimming shortened V by 0 bases and J by 4 bases, and 12 bases separated the two germline ends. CDR1 is MGHDK, CDR2 SYGVNS, per germline. This CDR3 has 15 residues. CDR3 sequence reads: CASSEYSSVGYGYTF. CDR3 nucleotides: TGTGCCAGCAGTGAATATAGCAGTGTTGGCTATGGCTACACCTTC.

The genes are TRBV10-3 and TRBJ2-7, with D perhaps TRBD1 (6 bases). Germline-derived CDR1 and CDR2 are ENHRY and SYGVKD. The V end was cut by 6 bases, the J end by 1 base, with 7 bases between. The CDR3 totals 12 residues. The CDR3 loop is CAIRDSSYEQYF. DNA for the CDR3: TGTGCCATCAGGGACAGTTCCTACGAGCAGTACTTC.

The chain is built from TRBV19 and TRBJ1-3; 7 positions match TRBD1. CDR1 and CDR2 (germline): LNHDA, SQIVND (reference sequence). The ends lost 7 bases at V and 4 bases at J; junction bases unmatched: 13. This CDR3 has 16 amino acids. CDR3 in amino acids: CASTPNRGGGGNTIYF. CDR3 nucleotide sequence: TGTGCCAGTACCCCGAACAGGGGAGGAGGAGGAAACACCATATATTTT. The complete variable domain, with remaining parts taken from reference TRBV19 and TRBJ1-3, reads DGGITQSPKYLFRKEGQNVTLSCEQNLNHDAMYWYRQDPGQGLRLIYYSQIVNDFQKGDIAEGYSVSREKKESFPLTVTSAQKNPTAFYLCASTPNRGGGGNTIYFGEGSWLTVV.

This chain joins TRBV13 and TRBJ1-1; 7 nucleotides agree with TRBD1. CDR3 length equals 13 residues. The V gene end was trimmed by 3 bases and the J gene end by 5 bases; junction bases not matched to a gene: 3. Germline V gene data show CDR1 as PRHDT and CDR2 as FYEKMQ (reference sequence). CDR3 DNA: TGTGCCAGCAGCTTGGGCAGGGGGACTGAAGCTTTCTTT. This encodes CASSLGRGTEAFF.

This chain uses TRBV12-3 or TRBV12-4 with TRBJ1-2; D uncertain. This CDR3 has 13 residues. V lost 6 bases, J lost 2 bases, and 10 bases lay in between. The CDR3 spells CASSPAQNYGYTF. DNA for the CDR3: TGTGCCAGCAGCCCGGCACAGAACTATGGCTACACCTTC.

This clone turned up a few times. The chain recombines TRBV24-1 with TRBJ1-5; weak D call: TRBD1 (5 bases). The CDR3 consists of 13 residues. Trimming cost V 4 bases and J 5 bases, with 8 bases left between them. CDR1 is KGHDR, CDR2 SFDVKD, per germline. CDR3 coding DNA: TGTGCCACCAGTGACCGGGGGGATCAGCCCCAGCATTTT. Translating it yields CATSDRGDQPQHF.

V usage is TRBV14 and J usage is TRBJ1-2; 9 positions match TRBD1. V was clipped by 5 bases and J by 7 bases; unmatched bases: 11. The CDR3 spans 15 residues. Per germline, CDR1 SGHDN and CDR2 FVKESK. The CDR3 sequence is CASSADRGHHAGYTF. CDR3 DNA sequence: TGTGCCAGCAGCGCGGACAGGGGACACCACGCTGGCTACACCTTC.

The J gene is TRBJ1-2, the V gene TRBV7-3; tentatively, D is TRBD1 (6 bases). Trimming took off 1 base at V and 4 bases at J, with 13 bases between the two ends. The CDR3 is 15 residues long. Germline V gene data show CDR1 as SGHTA and CDR2 as FQGTGA. The CDR3 DNA follows: TGTGCCAGCAGCTTAAATGGGCAGGGGATCTATGGCTACACCTTC. This encodes CASSLNGQGIYGYTF. Using reference TRBV7-3 and TRBJ1-2 for the parts outside the CDR3, the full variable domain is GAGVSQTPSNKVTEKGKYVELRCDPISGHTALYWYRQSLGQGPEFLIYFQGTGAADDSGLPNDRFFAVRPEGSVSTLKIQRTERGDSAVYLCASSLNGQGIYGYTFGSGTRLTVV.

The chain couples TRBV24-1 to TRBJ1-5, with D unclear. CDR1 and CDR2 from the germline V gene are KGHDR and SFDVKD. V lost 4 bases and J 7 bases, leaving 13 bases between the germline ends. The CDR3 loop spans 14 amino acids. CDR3 amino acids: CATSDPEEAQPQHF. CDR3 in DNA: TGTGCCACCAGTGACCCTGAGGAGGCCCAGCCCCAGCATTTT.